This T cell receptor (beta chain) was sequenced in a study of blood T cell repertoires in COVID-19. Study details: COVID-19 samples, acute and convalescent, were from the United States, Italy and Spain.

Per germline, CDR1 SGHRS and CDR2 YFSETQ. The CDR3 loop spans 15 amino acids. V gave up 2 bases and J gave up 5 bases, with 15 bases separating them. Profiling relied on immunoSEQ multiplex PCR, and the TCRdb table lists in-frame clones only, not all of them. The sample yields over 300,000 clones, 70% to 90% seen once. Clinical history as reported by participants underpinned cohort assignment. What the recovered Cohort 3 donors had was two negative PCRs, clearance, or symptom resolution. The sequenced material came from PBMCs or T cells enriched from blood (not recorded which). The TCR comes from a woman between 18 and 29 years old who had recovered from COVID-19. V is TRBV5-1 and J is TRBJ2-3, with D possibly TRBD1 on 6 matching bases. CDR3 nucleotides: TGCGCCAGCAGCTTCACAGGGCGCCTGGAAGATACGCAGTATTTT. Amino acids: CASSFTGRLEDTQYF.